This T cell receptor beta chain originates from a study of cytomegalovirus exposure and HLA in healthy donors. Study-level results: Later analysis reportedly placed an Asian-associated ancestry cluster below the roughly 680-donor mean in N-insertions. In vitro experiments confirmed that a few CMV-associated chains were specific for CMV antigens. Rare TCR sequences dominated, though some public TCRs recurred in many donors.

Turning to this clone: The antigen remains unidentified.

This CDR3 contains 16 residues. The J segment lost 0 bases and the V segment lost 0 bases, leaving 5 bases of the junction unmatched. CDR1 and CDR2 from the germline V gene are SGHRS and YFSETQ. Primers: 60 Vbeta forward and 13 Jbeta reverse. Clones were read by immunoSEQ multiplex PCR, and TCRdb kept only the in-frame ones, dropping some. The sample lists under 140,000 clones; approximately 83% were seen once. The source material was PBMCs. The rearrangement uses TRBV5-1 and TRBJ1-1, with 7 bases lining up with TRBD1. The TCR was taken from a man aged 40-49 years in good health and CMV-seronegative. The CDR3 DNA reads TGCGCCAGCAGCTTGGGATCCGGGACAGTGAACACTGAAGCTTTCTTT. Its translation is CASSLGSGTVNTEAFF.